These 23 T cell receptor beta chains share one sample of origin, sequenced in a study of monozygotic twins with cystic fibrosis. Here immunoSEQ multiplex PCR was the method, and the copy in TCRdb shows in-frame clones only, minus some. The sample includes approximately 23,000 clones, about 83% of them seen just once. Sequencing was done on a sample of blood. These receptors all stem from a woman in her twenties or thirties with cystic fibrosis.

V gene TRBV29-1 combines with J gene TRBJ1-3; the D gene is possibly TRBD1 (5 bases). Germline CDR1 reads SQVTM; CDR2 reads ANQGSEA. V lost 7 bases, J lost 0 bases, and 13 bases lay in between. The CDR3 runs 14 residues. The DNA for the CDR3 is TGCAGCGCGAGGGAGGGGCGCTCTGGAAACACCATATATTTT. Its translation is CSAREGRSGNTIYF.

This rearrangement joins TRBV5-1 to TRBJ2-7; D remains unclear. CDR1 is SGHRS and CDR2 is YFSETQ in the germline V gene. The CDR3 is 15 residues long. V lost 0 bases to trimming and J lost 0 bases, with 10 bases between them. CDR3: CASSLGGTASYEQYF. In DNA form, the CDR3 reads TGCGCCAGCAGCTTGGGAGGAACCGCCTCCTACGAGCAGTACTTC.

The chain couples TRBV19 to TRBJ1-4; tentative D call: TRBD1 (5 bases). This CDR3 is built from 15 residues. Trimming removed 6 bases at V and 4 bases at J, with 15 bases between. Germline-derived CDR1 and CDR2 are LNHDA and SQIVND (reference sequence). The CDR3 bases are TGTGCCAGTAGGGCTCGTACAGGCTTTAATGAAAAACTGTTTTTT. Encoded protein: CASRARTGFNEKLFF.

This sequence joins TRBV10-1 and TRBJ2-7; perhaps TRBD1 as D (5 bases). CDR1 and CDR2 (germline): WNHNN, SYGVQD (reference sequence). Trimming cost V 3 bases and J 2 bases, with 14 bases left between them. The CDR3 is made up of 15 amino acids. CDR3: CASSDPATVTYEQYF. CDR3 nucleotide sequence: TGCGCCAGCAGTGATCCCGCGACAGTTACCTACGAGCAGTACTTC.

The chain employs TRBV5-1 and TRBJ2-5, with 7 bases identical to TRBD2. Germline V gene data show CDR1 as SGHRS and CDR2 as YFSETQ. The CDR3 runs to 15 residues. Losses at the gene ends were 3 bases for V and 3 bases for J; bases not matched to a gene: 8. The CDR3 reads CASSSALAAKETQYF. Here the CDR3 DNA reads TGCGCCAGCAGCTCAGCCCTAGCGGCAAAAGAGACCCAGTACTTC.

Only one count was recorded for this clone. The chain is built from TRBV9 and TRBJ1-2; D is possibly TRBD1 (5 bases). CDR1 is SGDLS and CDR2 is YYNGEE in the germline V gene. V shed 2 bases and J shed 6 bases, with 14 bases lying between them. CDR3 size: 14 residues. As DNA, the CDR3 is TGTGCCAGCAGCGTGACACGGGGGGGAAATGGCTACACCTTC. Residues: CASSVTRGGNGYTF.

The chain joins TRBV5-1 to TRBJ2-7; D ambiguous. Germline CDR1 is SGHRS and CDR2 is YFSETQ. Trimming shortened V by 10 bases and J by 6 bases, and 20 bases separated the two germline ends. The CDR3 is made up of 13 amino acids. CDR3 nucleotide sequence: TGCGCCCACGGTCAGGAGAGGTTCTGCGAGCAGTACTTC. Its translation is CAHGQERFCEQYF.

The V call is TRBV5-4, the J call TRBJ1-1; D ambiguous. Deletions cut 2 bases from V and 0 bases from J, with 8 bases between. CDR3 length: 14 residues. CDR1 and CDR2 from the germline V gene are SGHNT and YYREEE (reference sequence). The CDR3: CASSFGRMNTEAFF. The CDR3 DNA is TGTGCCAGCAGCTTCGGACGCATGAACACTGAAGCTTTCTTT. Based on the CDR3 plus reference TRBV5-4 and TRBJ1-1, the full variable domain is ETGVTQSPTHLIKTRGQQVTLRCSSQSGHNTVSWYQQALGQGPQFIFQYYREEENGRGNFPPRFSGLQFPNYSSELNVNALELDDSALYLCASSFGRMNTEAFFGQGTRLTVV.

V and J are TRBV15 and TRBJ2-5; D might be TRBD1 (5 bases). Germline V CDR1 and CDR2: LNHNV, YYDKDF (reference sequence). Trimming took 2 bases from V and 1 from J, leaving 17 bases between them. This CDR3 spans 17 amino acids. Here the CDR3 reads CATSRSGRRATQETQYF. In DNA, the CDR3 is TGTGCCACCAGCAGATCTGGACGCAGGGCCACCCAAGAGACCCAGTACTTC.

The chain combines TRBV6-5 with TRBJ1-6; 8 bases are a match to TRBD1. This CDR3 comprises 14 residues. Trimming removed 5 bases from V and 9 bases from J; junction bases left unmatched: 6. Germline V lookup: CDR1 MNHEY, CDR2 SVGAGI. The CDR3 here is CASSGQGWGSPLHF. CDR3 DNA: TGTGCCAGCAGTGGACAGGGCTGGGGTTCACCCCTCCACTTT.

This clone was observed a single time. The chain uses TRBV28 and TRBJ2-7; D is tentatively TRBD1 or TRBD2 (5 bases each). V dropped 4 bases and J dropped 5 bases, with 18 bases sitting between them. The CDR3 spans 15 residues. Germline V gene sequence: CDR1 MDHEN, CDR2 SYDVKM. CDR3 sequence reads: CASSSHGTSLDEQYF. The CDR3 DNA follows: TGTGCCAGCAGTTCTCACGGGACCTCTCTGGACGAGCAGTACTTC.

The V call is TRBV19, the J call TRBJ1-2; the D is unclear. CDR1 LNHDA and CDR2 SQIVND come from the germline V gene (reference sequence). V was trimmed by 7 bases and J by 2 bases, leaving 11 bases between them. The CDR3 has 13 residues. CDR3 in amino acids: CASKLTGNYGYTF. DNA of the CDR3: TGTGCCAGTAAATTAACGGGGAACTATGGCTACACCTTC.

The V and J genes are TRBV7-9 and TRBJ1-2, with TRBD1 as a possible D gene (6 bases). CDR1 SEHNR and CDR2 FQNEAQ come from the germline V gene (reference sequence). The germline V and J ends were trimmed by 4 bases and 3 bases, with 18 bases remaining between them. The CDR3 spans 16 residues. The chain's CDR3 is CASSSRDGGPDYGYTF. CDR3 bases: TGTGCCAGCAGCTCGCGCGACGGGGGCCCAGACTATGGCTACACCTTC. Based on the CDR3 plus reference TRBV7-9 and TRBJ1-2, the full variable domain is DTGVSQNPRHKITKRGQNVTFRCDPISEHNRLYWYRQTLGQGPEFLTYFQNEAQLEKSRLLSDRFSAERPKGSFSTLEIQRTEQGDSAMYLCASSSRDGGPDYGYTFGSGTRLTVV.

The CDR3 DNA reads TGTGCCATCAGTGAGTCGAAGAGCTATGGCTACACCTTC. Translated, it gives CAISESKSYGYTF. The chain uses TRBV10-3 and TRBJ1-2; D is uncertain. Trimming cost V 0 bases and J 4 bases, with 6 bases left between them. The CDR3 extends over 13 amino acids. CDR1 ENHRY and CDR2 SYGVKD come from the germline V gene.

The chain combines TRBV5-8 with TRBJ2-3, with D possibly being TRBD2 (6 bases). The germline V gene encodes CDR1 SGHTS and CDR2 YDEGEE. The CDR3 contains 16 residues. The V end lost 1 base, the J end lost 0 bases, and 12 bases lay between the germline ends. The CDR3 loop is CASSLRTGVSTDTQYF. The CDR3 DNA reads TGTGCCAGCAGCTTGCGTACGGGAGTGAGCACAGATACGCAGTATTTT.

This sequence joins TRBV5-4 and TRBJ2-3; tentatively, D is TRBD1 (6 bases). V gave up 9 bases and J gave up 0 bases, with 8 bases separating them. The germline CDR1 and CDR2 sequences are SGHNT and YYREEE (reference sequence). This CDR3 is built from 12 residues. CDR3 nucleotides: TGTGCCACCGGACAGAGCACAGATACGCAGTATTTT. As protein: CATGQSTDTQYF.

This clone is a singleton in its sample. V usage is TRBV6-1 and J usage is TRBJ1-2; possibly TRBD1 for D (5 bases). With 8 bases removed from V and 14 bases from J, the gap between germline ends came to 24 bases. Germline lookup yields CDR1 MNHNS and CDR2 SASEGT. The CDR3 contains 13 residues. The CDR3 DNA follows: TGTGCCAGCGGAGGGGAAACTACCGCTCGTTTGACCTTC. It is translated as CASGGETTARLTF.

The rearrangement uses TRBV5-1 and TRBJ2-5, with 7 bases identical to TRBD1. Germline V gene sequence: CDR1 SGHRS, CDR2 YFSETQ. CDR3 length: 13 residues. The V and J ends lost 7 bases and 5 bases, in that order; junction bases with no gene match: 8. CDR3 residues: CASRTGDRETQYF. The DNA for the CDR3 is TGCGCCAGCCGTACAGGGGATCGGGAGACCCAGTACTTC.

V is TRBV6-5 and J is TRBJ2-1; a weak D match, TRBD1 (6 bases). The CDR3 is made up of 16 amino acids. In germline, CDR1 is MNHEY, CDR2 SVGAGI. V lost 0 bases to trimming and J lost 9 bases, with 18 bases between them. Here the CDR3 reads CASSYSAGALVGEQFF. The CDR3 DNA is TGTGCCAGCAGTTACTCCGCAGGGGCCCTAGTAGGTGAGCAGTTCTTC.

This clone was observed once. The V and J genes are TRBV5-6 and TRBJ1-2; TRBD1 matches at 8 bases. CDR1 SGHDT and CDR2 YYEEEE come from the germline V gene. CDR3 length: 14 amino acids. With 4 bases clipped from V and 7 bases from J, the junction kept 9 bases outside the gene matches. This CDR3 is CASSGRRTGPGYTF. The CDR3, as DNA: TGTGCCAGCAGCGGGCGTAGGACAGGGCCTGGCTACACCTTC. The full variable domain, with the rest looked up from reference TRBV5-6 and TRBJ1-2, is DAGVTQSPTHLIKTRGQQVTLRCSPKSGHDTVSWYQQALGQGPQFIFQYYEEEERQRGNFPDRFSGHQFPNYSSELNVNALLLGDSALYLCASSGRRTGPGYTFGSGTRLTVV.

The chain carries TRBV5-6 and TRBJ1-5; 10 nucleotides align to TRBD1. V dropped 4 bases and J dropped 4; count of bases not matched to a gene: 5. The CDR3 contains 15 residues. The germline CDR1 and CDR2 sequences are SGHDT and YYEEEE. CDR3 coding DNA: TGTGCCAGCAGCCGGGACAGGGGATGGAATCAGCCCCAGCATTTT. Its protein is CASSRDRGWNQPQHF.

The rearrangement links TRBV7-2 to TRBJ2-5; D gene ambiguous. CDR1 is SGHTA, CDR2 FQGNSA, per germline. Trimming took 1 base from V and 4 from J, leaving 13 bases between them. The CDR3 spans 15 residues. CDR3 residues: CASSLVVTSAETQYF. In DNA form, the CDR3 reads TGTGCCAGCAGCTTAGTGGTTACTTCGGCAGAGACCCAGTACTTC. The full variable domain, its missing parts supplied by reference TRBV7-2 and TRBJ2-5, is GAGVSQSPSNKVTEKGKDVELRCDPISGHTALYWYRQSLGQGLEFLIYFQGNSAPDKSGLPSDRFSAERTGGSVSTLTIQRTQQEDSAVYLCASSLVVTSAETQYFGPGTRLLVL.

This clone appeared a few times. The chain combines TRBV6-1 with TRBJ2-1; possibly TRBD1 or TRBD2 for D (5 bases each). The CDR3 has 15 residues. Germline CDR1 reads MNHNS; CDR2 reads SASEGT. Between the trimmed V and J ends, which lost 7 bases and 1 base, there was a span of 14 bases. CDR3 sequence: CASTPGTGSYNEQFF. CDR3 bases: TGTGCCAGCACACCCGGGACGGGATCCTACAATGAGCAGTTCTTC.